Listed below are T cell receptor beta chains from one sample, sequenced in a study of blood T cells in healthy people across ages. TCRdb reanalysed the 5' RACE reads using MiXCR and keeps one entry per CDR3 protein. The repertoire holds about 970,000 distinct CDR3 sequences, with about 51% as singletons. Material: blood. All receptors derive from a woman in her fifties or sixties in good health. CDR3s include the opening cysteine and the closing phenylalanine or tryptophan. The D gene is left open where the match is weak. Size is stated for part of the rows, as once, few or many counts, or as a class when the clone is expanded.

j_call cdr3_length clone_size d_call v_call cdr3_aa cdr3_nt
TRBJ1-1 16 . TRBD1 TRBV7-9 CASSFPGQKKGTEAFF TGTGCCAGCAGCTTCCCGGGACAGAAAAAGGGCACTGAAGCTTTCTTT
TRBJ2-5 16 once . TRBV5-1 CASSIGTTQTAETQYF TGCGCCAGCAGCATAGGGACAACTCAAACAGCAGAGACCCAGTACTTC
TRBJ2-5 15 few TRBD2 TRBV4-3 CASSQLAGGRSEQYF TGCGCCAGCAGCCAATTGGCGGGAGGGAGGAGTGAGCAGTACTTC
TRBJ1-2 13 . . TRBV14 CASSRGRLGGYTF TGTGCCAGCAGCCGGGGGCGCTTGGGTGGCTACACCTTC
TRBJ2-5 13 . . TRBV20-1 CSAPGDGGETQYF TGCAGTGCCCCAGGGGACGGGGGAGAGACCCAGTACTTC
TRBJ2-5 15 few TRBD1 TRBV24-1 CATSDSGTGKETQYF TGTGCCACCAGTGATTCCGGGACAGGGAAAGAGACCCAGTACTTC
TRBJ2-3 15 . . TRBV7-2 CASSLVVGGADTQYF TGTGCCAGCAGCTTAGTGGTAGGAGGGGCAGATACGCAGTATTTT
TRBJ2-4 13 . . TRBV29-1 CSVADRKKNIQYF TGCAGCGTTGCTGACAGGAAAAAAAACATTCAGTACTTC
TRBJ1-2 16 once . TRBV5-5 CASSFEAGSPVYGYTF TGTGCCAGCAGCTTCGAAGCAGGGTCCCCAGTATATGGCTACACCTTC
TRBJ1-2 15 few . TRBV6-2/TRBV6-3 CASRAPGATLYGYTF TGTGCCAGCCGCGCCCCAGGGGCAACCCTCTATGGCTACACCTTC
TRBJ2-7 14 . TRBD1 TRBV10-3 CAISGQGAAYEQYF TGTGCCATCAGTGGACAGGGGGCCGCCTACGAGCAGTACTTC
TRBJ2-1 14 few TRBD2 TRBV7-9 CASSFGLAHNEQFF TGTGCCAGCAGCTTCGGACTAGCTCACAATGAGCAGTTCTTC
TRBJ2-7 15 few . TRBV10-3 CAIRAGAESSYEQYF TGTGCCATCAGGGCAGGGGCCGAGAGCTCCTACGAGCAGTACTTC
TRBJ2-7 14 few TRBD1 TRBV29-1 CSVGGQGVPYEQYF TGCAGCGTTGGGGGACAGGGGGTGCCCTACGAGCAGTACTTC
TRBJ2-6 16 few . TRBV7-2 CASSDNAGSGANVLTF TGTGCCAGCAGCGACAACGCGGGATCTGGGGCCAACGTCCTGACTTTC
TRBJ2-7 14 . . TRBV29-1 CSVVGTNSMGEQYF TGCAGCGTTGTGGGGACAAATTCAATGGGTGAGCAGTACTTC
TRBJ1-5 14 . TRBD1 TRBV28 CASTRPGQGQPQHF TGTGCCAGCACCCGTCCGGGACAGGGGCAGCCCCAGCATTTT
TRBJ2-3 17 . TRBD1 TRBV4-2 CASSQILGTGFRDTQYF TGTGCCAGCAGCCAGATCCTGGGGACAGGGTTCAGAGATACGCAGTATTTT
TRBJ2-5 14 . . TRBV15 CATSRDVGYNEQYF TGTGCCACCAGCAGAGATGTGGGGTACAATGAGCAGTACTTC
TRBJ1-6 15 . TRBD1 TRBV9 CASSSRQGWNSPLHF TGTGCCAGCAGCTCCCGACAGGGTTGGAATTCACCCCTCCACTTT
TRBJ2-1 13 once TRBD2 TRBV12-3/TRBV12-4 CVSGASGRIGQFF TGTGTCAGCGGGGCTAGCGGGAGAATTGGGCAGTTCTTC
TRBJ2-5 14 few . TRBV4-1 CASSQVAGQETQYF TGCGCCAGCAGCCAAGTCGCCGGGCAAGAGACCCAGTACTTC
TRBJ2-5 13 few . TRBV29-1 CSVYTLREETQYF TGCAGCGTCTACACCCTGCGGGAAGAGACCCAGTACTTC
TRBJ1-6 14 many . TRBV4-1 CASSRAGGNSPLHF TGCGCCAGCAGCCGGGCAGGCGGAAATTCACCCCTCCACTTT
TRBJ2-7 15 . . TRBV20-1 CSARDKVASDGEQYF TGCAGTGCTAGGGACAAGGTAGCTAGCGACGGCGAGCAGTACTTC
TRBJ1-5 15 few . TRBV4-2 CASSQDGRGNQPQHF TGTGCCAGCAGCCAAGACGGCAGGGGCAATCAGCCCCAGCATTTT
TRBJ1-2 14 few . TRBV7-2 CASSRDPSNYGYTF TGTGCCAGCAGCCGGGACCCTTCTAACTATGGCTACACCTTC
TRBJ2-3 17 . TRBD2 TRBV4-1 CASSHPGLAGNTDTQYF TGCGCCAGCAGCCACCCCGGACTAGCGGGGAACACAGATACGCAGTATTTT
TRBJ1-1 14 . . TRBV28 CASAPLIRNSEAFF TGTGCCAGCGCACCTCTGATACGGAATAGTGAAGCTTTCTTT
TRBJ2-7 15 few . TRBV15 CATSRGGTRDYEQYF TGTGCCACCAGCAGGGGGGGGACAAGGGACTACGAGCAGTACTTC
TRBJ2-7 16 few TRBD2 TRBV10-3 CAISESGREPLYEQYF TGTGCCATCAGTGAGTCGGGGAGGGAACCTCTCTACGAGCAGTACTTC
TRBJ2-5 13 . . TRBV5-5 CASSLAVPETQYF TGTGCCAGCAGCTTAGCAGTCCCGGAGACCCAGTACTTC
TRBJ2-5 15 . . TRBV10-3 CAISEGGRIRETQYF TGTGCCATCAGTGAAGGTGGGAGGATTAGGGAGACCCAGTACTTC
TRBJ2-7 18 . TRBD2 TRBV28 CASSPGLAGEADAYEQYF TGTGCCAGCAGTCCCGGACTAGCGGGAGAGGCGGACGCCTACGAGCAGTACTTC
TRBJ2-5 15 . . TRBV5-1 CASSAGTLRQETQYF TGCGCCAGCAGCGCCGGGACACTCCGGCAAGAGACCCAGTACTTC
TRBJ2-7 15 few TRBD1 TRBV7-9 CASTEWGQGAYEQYF TGTGCCAGCACCGAGTGGGGACAGGGGGCTTACGAGCAGTACTTC
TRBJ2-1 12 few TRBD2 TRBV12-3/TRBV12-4 CARSGAVDEQFF TGTGCCAGAAGCGGGGCAGTAGATGAGCAGTTCTTC
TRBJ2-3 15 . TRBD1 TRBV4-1 CASSQYRGYTGTQYF TGCGCCAGCAGCCAATACAGGGGTTACACAGGTACGCAGTATTTT